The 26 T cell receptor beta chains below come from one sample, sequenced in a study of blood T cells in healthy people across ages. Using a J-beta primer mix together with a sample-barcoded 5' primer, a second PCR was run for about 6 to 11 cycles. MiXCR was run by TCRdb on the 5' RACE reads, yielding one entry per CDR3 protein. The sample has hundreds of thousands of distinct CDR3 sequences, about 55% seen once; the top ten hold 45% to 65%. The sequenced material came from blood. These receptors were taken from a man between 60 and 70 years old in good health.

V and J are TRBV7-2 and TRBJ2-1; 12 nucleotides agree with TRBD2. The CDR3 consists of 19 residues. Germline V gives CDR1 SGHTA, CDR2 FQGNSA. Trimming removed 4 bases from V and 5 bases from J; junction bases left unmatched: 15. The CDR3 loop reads CASSSRLAGVLGEDNEQFF. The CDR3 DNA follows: TGTGCCAGCAGCTCCCGACTAGCGGGAGTTTTAGGGGAGGACAATGAGCAGTTCTTC.

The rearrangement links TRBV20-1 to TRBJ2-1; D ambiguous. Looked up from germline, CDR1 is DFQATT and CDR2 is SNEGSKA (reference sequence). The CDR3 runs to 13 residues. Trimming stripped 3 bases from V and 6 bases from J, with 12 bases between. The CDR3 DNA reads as TGCAGTGCTAGCTCTGTCAACAGCAATGAGCAGTTCTTC. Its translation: CSASSVNSNEQFF.

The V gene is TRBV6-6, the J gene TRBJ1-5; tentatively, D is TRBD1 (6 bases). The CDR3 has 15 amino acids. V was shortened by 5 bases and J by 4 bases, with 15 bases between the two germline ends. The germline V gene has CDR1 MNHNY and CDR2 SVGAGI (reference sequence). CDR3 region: CASSKTQGANQPQHF. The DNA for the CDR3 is TGTGCCAGCAGTAAAACACAGGGCGCAAATCAGCCCCAGCATTTT.

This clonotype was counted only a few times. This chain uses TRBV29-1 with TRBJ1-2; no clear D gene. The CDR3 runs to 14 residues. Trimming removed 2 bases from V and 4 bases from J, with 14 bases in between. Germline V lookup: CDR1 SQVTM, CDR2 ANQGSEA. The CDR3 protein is CSVENVGEIYGYTF. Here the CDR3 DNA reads TGCAGCGTTGAAAATGTGGGCGAAATCTATGGCTACACCTTC.

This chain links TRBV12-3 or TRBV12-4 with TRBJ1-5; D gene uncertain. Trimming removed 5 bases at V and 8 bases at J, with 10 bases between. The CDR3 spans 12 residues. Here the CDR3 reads CASSTQVKPQHF. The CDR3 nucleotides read TGTGCCAGCAGTACCCAAGTCAAGCCCCAGCATTTT.

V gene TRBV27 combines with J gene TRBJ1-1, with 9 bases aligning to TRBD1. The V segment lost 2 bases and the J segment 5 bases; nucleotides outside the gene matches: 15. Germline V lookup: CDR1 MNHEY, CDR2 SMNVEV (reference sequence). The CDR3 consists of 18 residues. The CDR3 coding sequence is TGTGCCAGCAGTTTACTAGTCCCGGGACAGGGCATGGAGACTGAAGCTTTCTTT. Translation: CASSLLVPGQGMETEAFF.

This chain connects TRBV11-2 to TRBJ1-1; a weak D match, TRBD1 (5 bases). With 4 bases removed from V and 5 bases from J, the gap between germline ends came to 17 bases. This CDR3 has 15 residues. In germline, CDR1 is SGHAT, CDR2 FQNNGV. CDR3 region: CASSSQGAPGTEAFF. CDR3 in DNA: TGTGCCAGCAGCTCGCAAGGGGCGCCGGGGACTGAAGCTTTCTTT.

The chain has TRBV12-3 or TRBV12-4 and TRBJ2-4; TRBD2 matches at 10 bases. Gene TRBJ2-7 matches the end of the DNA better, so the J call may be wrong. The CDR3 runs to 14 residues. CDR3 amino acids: CASSLSGGGHEQYF. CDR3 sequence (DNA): TGTGCCAGCAGTTTAAGCGGGGGGGGTCACGAGCAGTACTTC.

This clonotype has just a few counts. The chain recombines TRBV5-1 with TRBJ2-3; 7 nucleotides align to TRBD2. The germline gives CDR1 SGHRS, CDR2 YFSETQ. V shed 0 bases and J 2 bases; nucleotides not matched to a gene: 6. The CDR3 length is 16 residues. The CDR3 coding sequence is TGCGCCAGCAGCTTGGCCGTCAGCGGGGACACAGATACGCAGTATTTT. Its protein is CASSLAVSGDTDTQYF. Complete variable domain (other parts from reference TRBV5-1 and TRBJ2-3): KAGVTQTPRYLIKTRGQQVTLSCSPISGHRSVSWYQQTPGQGLQFLFEYFSETQRNKGNFPGRFSGRQFSNSRSEMNVSTLELGDSALYLCASSLAVSGDTDTQYFGPGTRLTVL.

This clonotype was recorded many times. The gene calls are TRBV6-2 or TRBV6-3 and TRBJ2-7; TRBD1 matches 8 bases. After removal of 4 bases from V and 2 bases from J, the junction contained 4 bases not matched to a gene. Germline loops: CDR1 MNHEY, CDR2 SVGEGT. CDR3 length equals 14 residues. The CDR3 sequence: CASSSRTGPYEQYF. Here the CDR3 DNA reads TGTGCCAGCAGTTCCCGGACAGGGCCCTACGAGCAGTACTTC.

In nucleotides, the CDR3 is TGTGCCAGCAGCTTGGACGTTAGCCAAGAGACCCAGTACTTC. It translates to CASSLDVSQETQYF. This chain joins TRBV7-3 and TRBJ2-5; D unclear. There are 14 residues in the CDR3. V was cut by 3 bases and J by 1 base, with 9 bases left in between. Germline V lookup: CDR1 SGHTA, CDR2 FQGTGA.

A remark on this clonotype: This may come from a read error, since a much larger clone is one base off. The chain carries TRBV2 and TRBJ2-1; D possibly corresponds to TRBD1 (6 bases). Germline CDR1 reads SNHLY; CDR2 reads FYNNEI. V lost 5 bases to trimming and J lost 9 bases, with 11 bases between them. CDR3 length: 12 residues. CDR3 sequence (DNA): TGTGCCAGCAGTTCTAGGGGGAGTGAGCAGTTCTTC. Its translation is CASSSRGSEQFF.

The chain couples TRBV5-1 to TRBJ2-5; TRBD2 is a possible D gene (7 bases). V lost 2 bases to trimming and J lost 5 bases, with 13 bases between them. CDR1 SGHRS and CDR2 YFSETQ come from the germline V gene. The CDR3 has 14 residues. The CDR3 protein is CASSFGGPGETQYF. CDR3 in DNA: TGCGCCAGCAGCTTCGGGGGGCCGGGGGAGACCCAGTACTTC.

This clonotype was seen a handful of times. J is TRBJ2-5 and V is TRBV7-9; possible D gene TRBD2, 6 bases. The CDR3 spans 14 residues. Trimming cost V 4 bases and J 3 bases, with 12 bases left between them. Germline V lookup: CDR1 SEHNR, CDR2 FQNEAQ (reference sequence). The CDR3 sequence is CASSSRDLKETQYF. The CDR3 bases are TGTGCCAGCAGCTCCCGGGACTTGAAAGAGACCCAGTACTTC.

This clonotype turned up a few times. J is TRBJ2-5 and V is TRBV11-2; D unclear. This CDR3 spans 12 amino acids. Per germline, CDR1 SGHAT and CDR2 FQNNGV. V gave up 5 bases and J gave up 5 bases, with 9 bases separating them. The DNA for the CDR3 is TGTGCCAGCAGCCCTACGTACGAGACCCAGTACTTC. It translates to CASSPTYETQYF.

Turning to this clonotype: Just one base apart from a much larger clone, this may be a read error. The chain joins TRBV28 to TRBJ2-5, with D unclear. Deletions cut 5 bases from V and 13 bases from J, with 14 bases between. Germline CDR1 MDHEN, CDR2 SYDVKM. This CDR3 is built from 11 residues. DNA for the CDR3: TGTGCCAGCAGTAGAGCCTACGAGCGGTACTTC. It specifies CASSRAYERYF.

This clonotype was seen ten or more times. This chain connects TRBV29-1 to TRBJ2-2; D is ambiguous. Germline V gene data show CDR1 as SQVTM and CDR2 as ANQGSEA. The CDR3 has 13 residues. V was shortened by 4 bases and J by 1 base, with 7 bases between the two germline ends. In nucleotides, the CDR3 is TGCAGCGTTGTGAACCTGAACACCGGGGAGCTGTTTTTT. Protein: CSVVNLNTGELFF.

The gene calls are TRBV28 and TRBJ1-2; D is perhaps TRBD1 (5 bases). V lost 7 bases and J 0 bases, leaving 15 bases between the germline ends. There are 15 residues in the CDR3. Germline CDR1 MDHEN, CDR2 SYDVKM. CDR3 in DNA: TGTGCCAGCACACCGCGAGGACATCCTAACTATGGCTACACCTTC. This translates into CASTPRGHPNYGYTF.

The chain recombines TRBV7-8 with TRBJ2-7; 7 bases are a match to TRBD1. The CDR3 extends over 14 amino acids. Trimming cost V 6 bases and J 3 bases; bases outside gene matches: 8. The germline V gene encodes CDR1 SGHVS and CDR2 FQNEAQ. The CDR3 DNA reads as TGTGCCAGCAGAAATACAGGGGTAGACTACGAGCAGTACTTC. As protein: CASRNTGVDYEQYF. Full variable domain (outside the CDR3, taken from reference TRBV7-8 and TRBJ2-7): GAGVSQSPRYKVAKRGQDVALRCDPISGHVSLFWYQQALGQGPEFLTYFQNEAQLDKSGLPSDRFFAERPEGSVSTLKIQRTQQEDSAVYLCASRNTGVDYEQYFGPGTRLTVT.

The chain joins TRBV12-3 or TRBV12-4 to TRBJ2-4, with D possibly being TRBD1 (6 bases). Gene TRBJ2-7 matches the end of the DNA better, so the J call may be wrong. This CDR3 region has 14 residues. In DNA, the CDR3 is TGTGCCAGCAGTTGGGACACGGACGGCTACGAGCAGTACTTC. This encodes CASSWDTDGYEQYF.

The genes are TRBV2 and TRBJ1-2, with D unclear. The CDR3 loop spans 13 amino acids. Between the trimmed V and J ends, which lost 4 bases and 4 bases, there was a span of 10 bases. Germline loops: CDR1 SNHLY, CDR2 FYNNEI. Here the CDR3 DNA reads TGTGCCAGCAGTGGGCGGCAGGTCTATGGCTACACCTTC. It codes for CASSGRQVYGYTF.

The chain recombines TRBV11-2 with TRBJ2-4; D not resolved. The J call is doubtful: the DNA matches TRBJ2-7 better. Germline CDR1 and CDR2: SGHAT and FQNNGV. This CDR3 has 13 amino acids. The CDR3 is CASSLDTPFEQYF. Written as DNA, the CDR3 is TGTGCCAGCAGCTTAGATACGCCGTTCGAGCAGTACTTC.

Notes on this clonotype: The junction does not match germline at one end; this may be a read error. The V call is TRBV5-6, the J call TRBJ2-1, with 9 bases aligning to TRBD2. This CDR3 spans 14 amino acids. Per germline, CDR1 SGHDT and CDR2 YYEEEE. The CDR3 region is CASRLTSGYNEQFF. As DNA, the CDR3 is TGTGCCAGCCGCTTAACTAGCGGGTACAATGAGCAGTTCTTC.

In nucleotides, the CDR3 is TGTGCCAGCAGTTTAAGTAGGTCGGCAGATACGCAGTATTTT. Its translation: CASSLSRSADTQYF. The chain is built from TRBV27 and TRBJ2-3; D is unclear. Trimming stripped 2 bases from V and 4 bases from J, with 10 bases between. The germline CDR1 and CDR2 sequences are MNHEY and SMNVEV (reference sequence). The CDR3 contains 14 residues.

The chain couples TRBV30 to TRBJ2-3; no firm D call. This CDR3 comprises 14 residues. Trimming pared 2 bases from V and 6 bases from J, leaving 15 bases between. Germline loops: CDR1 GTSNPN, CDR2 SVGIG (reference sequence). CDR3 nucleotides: TGTGCCTGGAGTAAGGGCCTCTCAGAGGATACGCAGTATTTT. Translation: CAWSKGLSEDTQYF.

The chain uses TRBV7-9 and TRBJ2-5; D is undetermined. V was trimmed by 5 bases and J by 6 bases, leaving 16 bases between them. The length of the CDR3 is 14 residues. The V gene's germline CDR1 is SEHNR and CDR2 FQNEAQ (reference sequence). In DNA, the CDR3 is TGTGCCAGCAGCCCCCGGATATTTCCAAAGACCCAGTACTTC. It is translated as CASSPRIFPKTQYF.